This T cell receptor beta chain emerged from a study of human T cells and chemical hapten exposure. Study background: Small discrepancies in pooled library volume mainly accounted for the varying TCR yields per sample. Study-wide results and caveats: DPC sensitization left the count of TCRs above 1 in 1000 unchanged.

This clonotype was found a few times. As yet, its antigen is unknown. Time point defined: patch test 2, 6 weeks after DPC sensitization. Treatment indicated: therapeutic diphenylcyclopropenone sensitization with weekly scalp DPC. Phlebotomy was performed prior to application of every patch test. MiXCR, applied by TCRdb to the RACE reads, yields one record per CDR3 protein. This table has more than 85,000 distinct CDR3 sequences, 11% appearing once. The input for sequencing was whole blood, taken in connection with sensitization to the hapten diphenylcyclopropenone (DPC). This receptor was obtained from a man aged 35-49 years with alopecia areata. Some clones in this sample may be carry-over from other donors' samples.

This CDR3 reads CSASGWEGSINEQFF. The CDR3 DNA reads as TGCAGTGCTAGTGGGTGGGAGGGTAGTATAAATGAGCAGTTCTTC. The chain carries TRBV20-1 and TRBJ2-1, with TRBD2 identical over 7 bases. The CDR3 is made up of 15 amino acids. Looked up from germline, CDR1 is DFQATT and CDR2 is SNEGSKA (reference sequence). V was clipped by 3 bases and J by 7 bases; unmatched bases: 12.